Below, 22 T cell receptor beta chains from the same sample are listed, as sequenced in a study of neoadjuvant nivolumab and ipilimumab in lung cancer (dated by TCRdb to 2020 to 2022). The library was produced with the immunoSEQ multiplex PCR assay. TCRdb stores this immuneACCESS table with in-frame sequences only. Part of the clones is absent; in the studies checked, under half of the shortfall reflects unresolved V genes, and no reason is known for the rest. Here the sample has about 27,000 clones; 60% to 85% occur a single time. The ten biggest clones cover about 20% of the sample. The time point label here, explained by the study, means: at surgical resection after neoadjuvant nivolumab +/- ipilimumab. Sequencing was performed on tumor tissue, taken after neoadjuvant nivolumab, alone or with ipilimumab, at or shortly before surgery. These receptors came from an adult with non-small cell lung cancer.

The chain carries TRBV11-2 and TRBJ2-2, with a weak D call TRBD2 (6 bases). This CDR3 comprises 14 residues. The germline V gene has CDR1 SGHAT and CDR2 FQNNGV. The germline V and J ends were trimmed by 3 bases and 13 bases, with 18 bases remaining between them. The CDR3 spells CASSLRLNGGGLFF. The DNA of the CDR3 is TGTGCCAGCAGCTTGCGCTTAAACGGGGGAGGGCTGTTTTTT. The variable domain in full, completed from reference TRBV11-2 and TRBJ2-2, reads EAGVAQSPRYKIIEKRQSVAFWCNPISGHATLYWYQQILGQGPKLLIQFQNNGVVDDSQLPKDRFSAERLKGVDSTLKIQPAKLEDSAVYLCASSLRLNGGGLFFGEGSRLTVL.

This sequence joins TRBV11-2 and TRBJ1-1, with 7 bases aligning to TRBD1. CDR1 is SGHAT and CDR2 is FQNNGV in the germline V gene. The CDR3 contains 14 residues. Trimming cost V 2 bases and J 7 bases; bases outside gene matches: 7. The CDR3 here is CASSLIGGWGEAFF. DNA for the CDR3: TGTGCCAGCAGCTTAATAGGGGGCTGGGGTGAAGCTTTCTTT.

The chain joins TRBV30 to TRBJ1-1, with 12 bases lining up with TRBD1. V lost 0 bases to trimming and J lost 6 bases; unmatched junction nucleotides: 8. Germline V gene lookup returns CDR1 GTSNPN and CDR2 SVGIG (reference sequence). This CDR3 is built from 16 residues. The chain's CDR3 is CAWSVPPGQGAPEAFF. The CDR3, as DNA: TGTGCCTGGAGTGTACCCCCGGGACAGGGGGCCCCTGAAGCTTTCTTT.

The rearrangement uses TRBV10-2 and TRBJ1-1; tentative D call: TRBD1 (5 bases). The CDR3 spans 14 residues. Germline V lookup: CDR1 WSHSY, CDR2 SAAADI. V shed 8 bases and J shed 4 bases, with 17 bases lying between them. The CDR3 loop reads CASLSEGWGTEAFF. CDR3 bases: TGCGCCAGCCTGTCGGAGGGGTGGGGCACTGAAGCTTTCTTT.

V usage is TRBV29-1 and J usage is TRBJ2-1; D gene ambiguous. Germline assignment: CDR1 SQVTM and CDR2 ANQGSEA. The CDR3 totals 13 residues. The V end was cut by 7 bases, the J end by 0 bases, with 10 bases between. The CDR3 sequence: CSALVNSYNEQFF. Here the CDR3 DNA reads TGCAGCGCCCTGGTAAACTCCTACAATGAGCAGTTCTTC.

The rearrangement uses TRBV5-6 and TRBJ1-2, with a possible D match to TRBD1 (5 bases). V gave up 3 bases and J gave up 4 bases, with 10 bases separating them. The length of the CDR3 is 13 residues. Germline CDR1 and CDR2: SGHDT and YYEEEE. CDR3 protein: CASSSQTVYGYTF. The DNA for the CDR3 is TGTGCCAGCAGCTCGCAGACAGTCTATGGCTACACCTTC.

The V gene is TRBV6-1, the J gene TRBJ2-7; D is unresolved. CDR1 and CDR2 from the germline V gene are MNHNS and SASEGT. This CDR3 spans 11 amino acids. Deletions cut 2 bases from V and 4 bases from J, with 3 bases between. The CDR3 region is CASSERYEQYF. The DNA for the CDR3 is TGTGCCAGCAGTGAAAGGTACGAGCAGTACTTC.

The CDR3 DNA reads as TGTGCCAGCAGTGAACGAGGCAGCCAAGAGACCCAGTACTTC. It is translated as CASSERGSQETQYF. V and J are TRBV2 and TRBJ2-5; no clear D gene. CDR3 length: 14 amino acids. The V and J ends lost 2 bases and 1 base respectively, with 8 bases between them. Germline loops: CDR1 SNHLY, CDR2 FYNNEI.

The chain employs TRBV30 and TRBJ2-1, with 12 bases matching TRBD1. The CDR3 sequence is 17 residues long. V lost 5 bases to trimming and J lost 1 base; unmatched junction nucleotides: 9. The germline V gene has CDR1 GTSNPN and CDR2 SVGIG (reference sequence). CDR3 DNA: TGTGCCTGGGCGGGACAGGGGGCGTCGGGGTCCTACAATGAGCAGTTCTTC. It codes for CAWAGQGASGSYNEQFF.

J is TRBJ2-7 and V is TRBV30; D is unclear. The CDR3 runs 14 residues. Per the germline V gene, CDR1 is GTSNPN and CDR2 is SVGIG (reference sequence). The V end was cut by 1 base, the J end by 0 bases, with 10 bases between. CDR3 in amino acids: CAWSDGRISYEQYF. For the CDR3, the DNA is TGTGCCTGGAGTGACGGGCGAATCTCCTACGAGCAGTACTTC.

V usage is TRBV19 and J usage is TRBJ1-2; 9 nucleotides match TRBD1. Per germline, CDR1 LNHDA and CDR2 SQIVND (reference sequence). The ends lost 2 bases at V and 8 bases at J; junction bases unmatched: 6. The CDR3 is 14 amino acids. CDR3 sequence: CASSITNRGRGYTF. CDR3 bases: TGTGCCAGTAGTATAACAAACAGGGGGCGAGGCTACACCTTC.

This chain connects TRBV5-1 to TRBJ2-5; 8 nucleotides agree with TRBD1. Trimming at V came to 4 bases and at J to 4 bases, leaving 9 bases not matched to a gene. Looked up from germline, CDR1 is SGHRS and CDR2 is YFSETQ. The length of the CDR3 is 15 residues. The DNA of the CDR3 is TGCGCCAGCAGCGACCCCAGGGGGCTGGGAGAGACCCAGTACTTC. This encodes CASSDPRGLGETQYF.

This clone has more than one count but fewer than ten. The identical CDR3 is also encoded by other nucleotide sequences in the sample. The chain carries TRBV9 and TRBJ2-4; 10 nucleotides line up with TRBD1. The CDR3 has 16 amino acids. From germline, CDR1 is SGDLS and CDR2 YYNGEE. V shed 2 bases, J shed 0 bases, and the junction held 2 bases outside the gene matches. The CDR3 region has the DNA TGTGCCAGCAGCGTCGGACAGGGGGTAGCCAAAAACATTCAGTACTTC. This codes for CASSVGQGVAKNIQYF.

This sequence joins TRBV2 and TRBJ2-7, with 8 bases fitting TRBD1. V gave up 3 bases and J gave up 3 bases; unmatched junction bases: 7. CDR1 SNHLY and CDR2 FYNNEI come from the germline V gene. The CDR3 is 15 residues long. The CDR3 sequence: CASSDSGGAVYEQYF. CDR3 in DNA: TGTGCCAGCAGTGATTCAGGGGGCGCGGTCTACGAGCAGTACTTC.

This rearrangement joins TRBV5-6 to TRBJ2-1; 9 positions match TRBD1. This CDR3 spans 16 amino acids. Looked up from germline, CDR1 is SGHDT and CDR2 is YYEEEE. Trimming at V came to 0 bases and at J to 6 bases, leaving 7 bases not matched to a gene. The chain's CDR3 is CASSLEGTGSGNEQFF. The CDR3 DNA sequence: TGTGCCAGCAGCTTGGAGGGGACAGGGTCGGGCAATGAGCAGTTCTTC.

By its share, this clone is medium-sized. V usage is TRBV10-3 and J usage is TRBJ2-3; D may be TRBD1 (6 bases). Germline V gene sequence: CDR1 ENHRY, CDR2 SYGVKD. The CDR3 extends over 14 amino acids. V was cut by 0 bases and J by 11 bases, with 15 bases left in between. The CDR3 DNA is TGTGCCATCAGTGAGTCCTTGGACAGTGACGAGCAGTATTTT. It translates to CAISESLDSDEQYF.

The chain couples TRBV5-6 to TRBJ1-3, with TRBD1 matching 7 bases. The CDR3 runs 15 residues. Germline CDR1 SGHDT, CDR2 YYEEEE. With 1 base clipped from V and 4 bases from J, the junction kept 5 bases outside the gene matches. In DNA form, the CDR3 reads TGTGCCAGCAGCTTGCGACAGGGAGACGGAAACACCATATATTTT. Translation: CASSLRQGDGNTIYF. The full variable domain, its missing parts supplied by reference TRBV5-6 and TRBJ1-3, is DAGVTQSPTHLIKTRGQQVTLRCSPKSGHDTVSWYQQALGQGPQFIFQYYEEEERQRGNFPDRFSGHQFPNYSSELNVNALLLGDSALYLCASSLRQGDGNTIYFGEGSWLTVV.

J is TRBJ2-7 and V is TRBV7-9; no clear D gene. The V and J ends lost 4 bases and 1 base respectively, with 11 bases between them. The germline CDR1 and CDR2 sequences are SEHNR and FQNEAQ (reference sequence). The CDR3 runs 14 residues. The CDR3 region is CASSSNDGSYEQYF. The CDR3 DNA reads as TGTGCCAGCAGCTCTAACGACGGATCCTACGAGCAGTACTTC.

The chain couples TRBV2 to TRBJ1-1, with a possible D match to TRBD1 (6 bases). The ends were cut back, 9 bases at V and 0 bases at J, with 8 bases in the middle. CDR1 SNHLY and CDR2 FYNNEI come from the germline V gene. This CDR3 is built from 12 residues. The CDR3 coding sequence is TGTGCCAGTGACAGGATGAACACTGAAGCTTTCTTT. It translates to CASDRMNTEAFF.

This chain connects TRBV11-1 to TRBJ1-5, with D perhaps TRBD1 (6 bases). Trimming removed 2 bases from V and 1 base from J, with 9 bases in between. The CDR3 totals 15 residues. Per the germline V gene, CDR1 is SGHAT and CDR2 is FQDESV (reference sequence). The CDR3 is CASSLRTESNQPQHF. In DNA, the CDR3 is TGTGCCAGCAGCTTAAGGACAGAAAGCAATCAGCCCCAGCATTTT. Full variable domain (remainder filled in from reference TRBV11-1 and TRBJ1-5): EAEVAQSPRYKITEKSQAVAFWCDPISGHATLYWYRQILGQGPELLVQFQDESVVDDSQLPKDRFSAERLKGVDSTLKIQPAELGDSAMYLCASSLRTESNQPQHFGDGTRLSIL.

The J gene is TRBJ1-4, the V gene TRBV7-2, with 8 bases identical to TRBD1. V lost 8 bases, J lost 3 bases, and 11 bases stayed unmatched. Per the germline V gene, CDR1 is SGHTA and CDR2 is FQGNSA. The CDR3 is 16 residues long. The CDR3 is CASSYQQGVANEKLFF. CDR3 DNA sequence: TGTGCCAGCTCATATCAACAGGGGGTGGCTAATGAAAAACTGTTTTTT. The full variable domain, completed using reference TRBV7-2 and TRBJ1-4, is GAGVSQSPSNKVTEKGKDVELRCDPISGHTALYWYRQSLGQGLEFLIYFQGNSAPDKSGLPSDRFSAERTGGSVSTLTIQRTQQEDSAVYLCASSYQQGVANEKLFFGSGTQLSVL.

This chain connects TRBV19 to TRBJ1-2, with TRBD1 matching over 8 bases. There are 17 residues in the CDR3. V was pared by 6 bases and J by 2 bases, with 14 bases of the junction left unmatched. Germline V gives CDR1 LNHDA, CDR2 SQIVND (reference sequence). The CDR3, as DNA: TGTGCCAGTAGCTCTCCTGGAGCCCAGGGGGCGAACTATGGCTACACCTTC. Protein: CASSSPGAQGANYGYTF. Complete variable domain (other parts from reference TRBV19 and TRBJ1-2): DGGITQSPKYLFRKEGQNVTLSCEQNLNHDAMYWYRQDPGQGLRLIYYSQIVNDFQKGDIAEGYSVSREKKESFPLTVTSAQKNPTAFYLCASSSPGAQGANYGYTFGSGTRLTVV.